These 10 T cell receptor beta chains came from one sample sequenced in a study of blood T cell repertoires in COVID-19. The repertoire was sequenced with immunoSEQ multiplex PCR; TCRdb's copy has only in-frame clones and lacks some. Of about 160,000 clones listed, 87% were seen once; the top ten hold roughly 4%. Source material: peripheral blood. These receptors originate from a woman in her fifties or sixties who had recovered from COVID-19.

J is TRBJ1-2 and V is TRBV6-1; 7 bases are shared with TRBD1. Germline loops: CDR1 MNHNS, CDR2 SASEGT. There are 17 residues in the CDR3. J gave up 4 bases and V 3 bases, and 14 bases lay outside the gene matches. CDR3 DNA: TGTGCCAGCAGTGAGCGGGGTTCCGGGACAGTGTCCTATGGCTACACCTTC. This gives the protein CASSERGSGTVSYGYTF.

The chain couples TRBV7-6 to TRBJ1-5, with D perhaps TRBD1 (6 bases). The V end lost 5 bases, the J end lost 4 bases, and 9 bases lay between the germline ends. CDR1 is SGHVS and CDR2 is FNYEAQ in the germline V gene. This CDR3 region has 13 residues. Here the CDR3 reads CASSPQGNQPQHF. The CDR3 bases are TGTGCCAGCAGCCCTCAGGGGAATCAGCCCCAGCATTTT.

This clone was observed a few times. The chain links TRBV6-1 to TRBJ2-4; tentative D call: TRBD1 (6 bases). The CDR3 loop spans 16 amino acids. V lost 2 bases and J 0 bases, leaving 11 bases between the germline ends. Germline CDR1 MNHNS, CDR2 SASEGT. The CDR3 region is CASSELTGQAKNIQYF. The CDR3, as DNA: TGTGCCAGCAGTGAATTAACAGGGCAAGCCAAAAACATTCAGTACTTC.

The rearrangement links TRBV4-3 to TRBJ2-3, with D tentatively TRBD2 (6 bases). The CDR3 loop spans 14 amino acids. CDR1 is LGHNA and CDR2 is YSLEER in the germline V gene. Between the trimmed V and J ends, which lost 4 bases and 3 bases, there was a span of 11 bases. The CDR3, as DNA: TGCGCCAGCAGCCCCCAAGGGACTACAGATACGCAGTATTTT. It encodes CASSPQGTTDTQYF.

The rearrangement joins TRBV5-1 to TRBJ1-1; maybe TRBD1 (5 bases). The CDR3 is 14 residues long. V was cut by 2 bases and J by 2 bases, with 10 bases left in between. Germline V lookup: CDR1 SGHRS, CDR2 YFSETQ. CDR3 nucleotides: TGCGCCAGCAGCTTCGGGGGGAGCAACACTGAAGCTTTCTTT. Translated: CASSFGGSNTEAFF.

CDR3 sequence reads: CASGRGNTEAFF. CDR3 sequence (DNA): TGTGCCAGCGGTCGGGGGAACACTGAAGCTTTCTTT. V usage is TRBV2 and J usage is TRBJ1-1; the D is unclear. The ends were cut back, 8 bases at V and 1 base at J, with 8 bases in the middle. This CDR3 region has 12 residues. CDR1 SNHLY and CDR2 FYNNEI come from the germline V gene.

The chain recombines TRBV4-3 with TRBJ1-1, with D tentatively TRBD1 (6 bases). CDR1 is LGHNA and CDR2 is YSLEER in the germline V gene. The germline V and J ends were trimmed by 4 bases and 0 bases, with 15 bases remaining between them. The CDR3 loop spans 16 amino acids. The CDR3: CASSPEGGALNTEAFF. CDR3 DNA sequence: TGCGCCAGCAGCCCGGAGGGGGGGGCCCTGAACACTGAAGCTTTCTTT.

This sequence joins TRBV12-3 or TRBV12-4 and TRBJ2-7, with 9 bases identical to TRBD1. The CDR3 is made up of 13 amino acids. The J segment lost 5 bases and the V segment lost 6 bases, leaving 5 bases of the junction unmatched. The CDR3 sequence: CASSRGQGNEQYF. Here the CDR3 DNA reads TGTGCCAGCAGCCGGGGACAGGGCAACGAGCAGTACTTC.

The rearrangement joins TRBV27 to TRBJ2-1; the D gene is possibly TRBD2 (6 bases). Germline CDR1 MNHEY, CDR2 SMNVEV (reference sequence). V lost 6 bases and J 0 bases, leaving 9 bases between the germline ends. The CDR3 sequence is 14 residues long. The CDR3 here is CASSNGGSYNEQFF. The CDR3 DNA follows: TGTGCCAGCAGCAACGGGGGCTCCTACAATGAGCAGTTCTTC.

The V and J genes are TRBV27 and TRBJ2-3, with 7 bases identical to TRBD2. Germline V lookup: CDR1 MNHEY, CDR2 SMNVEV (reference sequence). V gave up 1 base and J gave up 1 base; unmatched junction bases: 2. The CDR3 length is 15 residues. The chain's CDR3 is CASSLYLAGTDTQYF. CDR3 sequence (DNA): TGTGCCAGCAGTTTATACCTAGCGGGCACAGATACGCAGTATTTT.